This TCR beta chain derives from a study of OX40 agonist ivuxolimab in advanced cancers. Profiling relied on immunoSEQ multiplex PCR, and the TCRdb table lists in-frame clones only, not all of them. The repertoire holds approximately 52,000 clones, with roughly 80% as singletons. Trimming removed 2 bases at V and 11 bases at J, with 16 bases between. The CDR3 totals 14 residues. CDR1 is LGHNA and CDR2 is YNFKEQ in the germline V gene. The chain links TRBV4-2 to TRBJ1-5; no firm D call. The sequences come from CD4+ or CD8+ T cells sorted from blood, collected in a trial of the OX40 agonist ivuxolimab. The sequence derives from an adult with an advanced solid tumor such as melanoma, head and neck, liver or kidney cancer. The CDR3 DNA follows: TGTGCCAGCAGCCAACAATCCACTGGGGAATCCCAGCATTTT. It is translated as CASSQQSTGESQHF.